This TCR beta chain was sequenced during a study of identifying expanded T cells in peripheral blood. TCRdb's copy holds only in-frame clones and misses some; the assay was immunoSEQ multiplex PCR. The sample has 95,000 to 100,000 clones, roughly 89% seen once. The CDR3 has 12 residues. The V gene lost 10 bases and the J gene lost 6 bases, with 15 bases spanning the gap. The germline V gene encodes CDR1 MDHEN and CDR2 SYDVKM. This TCR was recovered from a person aged 18 to 75 in good health. The sequenced sample consisted of blood. The chain links TRBV28 to TRBJ1-2; D gene uncertain. CDR3 amino acids: CATTDRENGYTF. CDR3 in DNA: TGTGCCACCACGGATAGGGAAAATGGCTACACCTTC.